This TCR beta chain was sequenced during a study of CD8 T cells in Susac syndrome. Study-wide results and limits: Regarding the TCR sequencing and HLA analysis, the study admitted that a relatively small number of individuals were involved.

This CDR3 is 14 amino acids long. V lost 6 bases to trimming and J lost 6 bases, with 20 bases between them. Germline V gene data show CDR1 as SQVTM and CDR2 as ANQGSEA. Reverse transcription used roughly 0.45 to 1 ug RNA and random hexamers. An immunoSEQ multiplex PCR amplified TCR beta CDR3 over 54 Vbeta and 13 Jbeta. Via MiXCR, TCRdb re-called the immunoSEQ multiplex PCR reads, giving one row per CDR3 protein. Of 110,000 or so distinct CDR3 sequences in the sample, about 92% were seen once. Note on this clonotype: Antigen specificity is unknown.

Peripheral blood CD8+ and CD4+ T cells were profiled by TCR beta sequencing. TEMRA cells were enriched by FACS, and CD4+ and CD8+ T cells were negatively isolated. The chain links TRBV29-1 to TRBJ1-2; D is unresolved. Material for sequencing was CD4+ T cells from PBMCs. The source of this sequence is a human donor with multiple sclerosis. CDR3 DNA: TGCAGCGTCACTTTGAGGTTAGGGTTGGATGGCTACACCTTC. This sequence encodes CSVTLRLGLDGYTF.